Below, 16 T cell receptor beta chains from the same sample are listed, as sequenced in a study of cytomegalovirus exposure and HLA in healthy donors (dated by TCRdb to 2015 to 2018). Libraries came from the immunoSEQ multiplex PCR assay. A mixture of 60 forward primers for TCR Vbeta segments and 13 reverse primers for TCR Jbeta segments was used in the multiplex PCR. In its TCRdb copy, this immuneACCESS table keeps in-frame sequences only and misses some clones. Where compared with another copy, unresolved V genes explain less than half of these, and the others have no known cause. This sample has some 110,000 clones in its table, and about 12% of those were observed once. The ten largest clones represent roughly 16% of the sample. What was sequenced was PBMCs. The receptors come from a man aged 35 to 55 in good health and CMV-seropositive.

This clone has a handful of counts. The rearrangement links TRBV11-2 to TRBJ2-7; TRBD2 agrees at 7 bases. The CDR3 is 15 residues long. J was trimmed by 3 bases and V by 1 base; bases with no gene match: 6. Germline CDR1 is SGHAT and CDR2 is FQNNGV. The CDR3 reads CASSLGGGGNYEQYF. The CDR3 DNA sequence: TGTGCCAGCAGCTTAGGGGGCGGGGGTAACTACGAGCAGTACTTC. Drawing the rest from reference TRBV11-2 and TRBJ2-7, the complete variable domain is EAGVAQSPRYKIIEKRQSVAFWCNPISGHATLYWYQQILGQGPKLLIQFQNNGVVDDSQLPKDRFSAERLKGVDSTLKIQPAKLEDSAVYLCASSLGGGGNYEQYFGPGTRLTVT.

This clone appeared a few times. This rearrangement joins TRBV6-1 to TRBJ1-1; 8 positions match TRBD1. V shed 7 bases, J shed 1 base, and the junction held 5 bases outside the gene matches. The CDR3 consists of 14 residues. CDR1 and CDR2 from the germline V gene are MNHNS and SASEGT. The CDR3 loop is CASIRTGSNTEAFF. The CDR3 nucleotides are TGTGCCAGCATCCGGACAGGGTCGAACACTGAAGCTTTCTTT.

This clone was seen a few times. The chain combines TRBV4-1 with TRBJ2-7; 10 nucleotides agree with TRBD2. This CDR3 is 17 amino acids long. Trimming at V came to 3 bases and at J to 0 bases, leaving 8 bases not matched to a gene. The V gene's germline CDR1 is MGHRA and CDR2 YSYEKL. The CDR3 coding sequence is TGCGCCAGCAGCCAGGTATTCGGACTAGCGGCCTCCTACGAGCAGTACTTC. This codes for CASSQVFGLAASYEQYF.

In this sample, this clone turned up a few times. The CDR3 is CASSISTGARRLFF. The CDR3 nucleotides are TGTGCCAGCAGTATTTCAACAGGTGCCAGAAGACTGTTTTTT. The chain is built from TRBV6-5 and TRBJ1-4; D might be TRBD1 (5 bases). The CDR3 consists of 14 residues. Between the trimmed V and J ends, which lost 5 bases and 13 bases, there was a span of 20 bases. Germline loops: CDR1 MNHEY, CDR2 SVGAGI.

This clone occurred a few times. This chain joins TRBV6-5 and TRBJ2-7, with 7 bases identical to TRBD1. CDR3 length: 13 amino acids. V lost 5 bases and J lost 5; bases outside the gene matches: 6. Germline-derived CDR1 and CDR2 are MNHEY and SVGAGI. CDR3 DNA sequence: TGTGCCAGCAGTAGACAGGGTATAAACGAGCAGTACTTC. It yields the protein CASSRQGINEQYF.

The V and J genes are TRBV5-1 and TRBJ2-3, with 7 bases that match TRBD2. In germline, CDR1 is SGHRS, CDR2 YFSETQ. The CDR3 is 16 residues long. V gave up 3 bases and J gave up 1 base; unmatched junction bases: 8. The CDR3, as DNA: TGCGCCAGCAGCTCTCTAGCGGCATCCCGCACAGATACGCAGTATTTT. Amino acid sequence: CASSSLAASRTDTQYF.

V gene TRBV28 combines with J gene TRBJ1-5, with D uncertain. This CDR3 spans 14 amino acids. The V end lost 6 bases, the J end lost 1 base, and 10 bases lay between the germline ends. Germline V gene data show CDR1 as MDHEN and CDR2 as SYDVKM. In DNA, the CDR3 is TGTGCCAGCAGCCAACATCAAAGCAATCAGCCCCAGCATTTT. Translating gives CASSQHQSNQPQHF.

This clone has only a few counts. This chain links TRBV5-1 with TRBJ2-3; 7 bases are a match to TRBD1. V lost 2 bases to trimming and J lost 2 bases; unmatched junction nucleotides: 5. Germline V lookup: CDR1 SGHRS, CDR2 YFSETQ. The CDR3 has 15 residues. The CDR3 protein is CASSFWQGDTDTQYF. The CDR3 DNA reads as TGCGCCAGCAGCTTCTGGCAGGGGGACACAGATACGCAGTATTTT.

V usage is TRBV5-1 and J usage is TRBJ2-1; TRBD2 matches at 11 bases. Germline assignment: CDR1 SGHRS and CDR2 YFSETQ. The CDR3 is 16 residues long. V dropped 6 bases and J dropped 7; count of bases not matched to a gene: 12. Here the CDR3 DNA reads TGCGCCAGCACTACCATAGCGGGAGGGGTAATGAATGAGCAGTTCTTC. It codes for CASTTIAGGVMNEQFF.

Only a few counts were recorded for this clone. The chain links TRBV4-2 to TRBJ2-2, with D perhaps matching TRBD2 (6 bases). The V end lost 3 bases, the J end lost 4 bases, and 15 bases lay between the germline ends. CDR1 and CDR2 from the germline V gene are LGHNA and YNFKEQ. There are 16 residues in the CDR3. CDR3 in DNA: TGTGCCAGCAGCCAGAACGGAGGGCCAGGCACCGGGGAGCTGTTTTTT. This gives the protein CASSQNGGPGTGELFF.

This clone was seen a handful of times. The chain couples TRBV7-9 to TRBJ2-1; 9 nucleotides agree with TRBD2. Germline assignment: CDR1 SEHNR and CDR2 FQNEAQ (reference sequence). The CDR3 sequence is 15 residues long. J was trimmed by 8 bases and V by 6 bases; bases with no gene match: 11. CDR3 in DNA: TGTGCCAGCAGGTACCCGGGACTAGCTAAGGATGAGCAGTTCTTC. Protein: CASRYPGLAKDEQFF.

This clone was detected a few times. The gene calls are TRBV5-4 and TRBJ2-7, with 9 bases aligning to TRBD2. Per the germline V gene, CDR1 is SGHNT and CDR2 is YYREEE (reference sequence). The length of the CDR3 is 16 residues. V gave up 0 bases and J gave up 2 bases; unmatched junction bases: 6. The chain's CDR3 is CASSLAGASGAYEQYF. The CDR3 DNA reads TGTGCCAGCAGCTTGGCCGGGGCTAGCGGGGCCTACGAGCAGTACTTC. Using reference TRBV5-4 and TRBJ2-7 for the parts outside the CDR3, the full variable domain is ETGVTQSPTHLIKTRGQQVTLRCSSQSGHNTVSWYQQALGQGPQFIFQYYREEENGRGNFPPRFSGLQFPNYSSELNVNALELDDSALYLCASSLAGASGAYEQYFGPGTRLTVT.

The chain recombines TRBV5-4 with TRBJ2-5; TRBD1 agrees at 7 bases. J was trimmed by 4 bases and V by 4 bases; bases with no gene match: 7. This CDR3 contains 14 residues. Germline CDR1 and CDR2: SGHNT and YYREEE (reference sequence). CDR3 DNA sequence: TGTGCCAGCAGCCCCGACAGGGAACGAGAGACCCAGTACTTC. Residues: CASSPDRERETQYF.

This chain connects TRBV6-6 to TRBJ1-4; TRBD1 matches 10 bases. V trimming: 2 bases; J trimming: 7 bases; junction bases outside the gene matches: 7. This CDR3 is 16 amino acids long. The V gene's germline CDR1 is MNHNY and CDR2 SVGAGI (reference sequence). This chain's CDR3 is CASSYNWDRGGEKLFF. CDR3 bases: TGTGCCAGCAGTTACAATTGGGACAGGGGTGGTGAAAAACTGTTTTTT.

V is TRBV29-1 and J is TRBJ2-7, with unresolved D. Germline CDR1 is SQVTM and CDR2 is ANQGSEA. V lost 8 bases and J lost 1, with 12 bases in between. CDR3 size: 12 residues. The CDR3 region has the DNA TGCAGCCTTATTACAGCTTCCTACGAGCAGTACTTC. Amino acid sequence: CSLITASYEQYF.

The J gene is TRBJ2-5, the V gene TRBV27; 10 bases agree with TRBD1. The V and J ends lost 0 bases and 2 bases, in that order; junction bases with no gene match: 3. The CDR3 has 16 amino acids. CDR1 and CDR2 (germline): MNHEY, SMNVEV (reference sequence). The CDR3 protein is CASSLSTGGNQETQYF. The CDR3 nucleotides read TGTGCCAGCAGTTTATCGACAGGGGGCAATCAAGAGACCCAGTACTTC.